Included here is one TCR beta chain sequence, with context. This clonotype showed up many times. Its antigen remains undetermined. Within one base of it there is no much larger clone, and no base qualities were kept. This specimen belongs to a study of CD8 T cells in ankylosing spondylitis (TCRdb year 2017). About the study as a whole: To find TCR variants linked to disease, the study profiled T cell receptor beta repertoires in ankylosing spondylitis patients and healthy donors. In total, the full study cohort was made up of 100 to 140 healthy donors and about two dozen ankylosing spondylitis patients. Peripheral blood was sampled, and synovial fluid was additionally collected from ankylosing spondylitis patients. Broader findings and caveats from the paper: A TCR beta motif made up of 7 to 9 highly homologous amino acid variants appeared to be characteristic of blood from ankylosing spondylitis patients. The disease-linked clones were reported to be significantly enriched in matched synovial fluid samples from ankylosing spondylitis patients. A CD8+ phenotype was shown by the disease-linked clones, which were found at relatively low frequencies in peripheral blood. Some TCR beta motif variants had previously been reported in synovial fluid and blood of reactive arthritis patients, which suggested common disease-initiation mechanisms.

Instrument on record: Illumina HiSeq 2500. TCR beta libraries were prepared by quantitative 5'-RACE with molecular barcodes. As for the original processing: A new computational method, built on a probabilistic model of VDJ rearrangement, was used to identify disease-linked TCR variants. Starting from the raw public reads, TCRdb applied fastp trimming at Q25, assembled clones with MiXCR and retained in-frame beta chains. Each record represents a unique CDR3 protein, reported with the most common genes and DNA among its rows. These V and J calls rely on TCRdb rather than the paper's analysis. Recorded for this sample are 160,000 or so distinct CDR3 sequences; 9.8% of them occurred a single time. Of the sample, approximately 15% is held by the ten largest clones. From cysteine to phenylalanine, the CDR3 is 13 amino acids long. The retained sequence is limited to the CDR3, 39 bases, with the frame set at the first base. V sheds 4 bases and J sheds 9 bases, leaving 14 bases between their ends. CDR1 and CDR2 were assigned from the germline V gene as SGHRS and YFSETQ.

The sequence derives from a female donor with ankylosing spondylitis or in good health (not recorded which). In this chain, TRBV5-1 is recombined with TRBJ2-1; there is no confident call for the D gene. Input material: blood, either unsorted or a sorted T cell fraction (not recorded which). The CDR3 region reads CASSDLQQPEQFF. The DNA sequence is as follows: TGCGCCAGCAGCGATTTACAGCAGCCTGAGCAGTTCTTC.